The sequence of this T cell receptor (beta chain) was determined in a study of CD8 T cells in ankylosing spondylitis. Germline V lookup: CDR1 LNHDA, CDR2 SQIVND (reference sequence). V lost 3 bases, J lost 2 bases, and 14 bases lay in between. This CDR3 is built from 16 residues. TCRdb used MiXCR to reprocess the 5' RACE reads, holding one entry per CDR3 protein. The sample has some 330,000 distinct CDR3 sequences, roughly 8% seen once; the top ten hold roughly 15%. Study-wide results and limits: Reactive arthritis synovial fluid and blood previously showed some of these motif variants. It appeared that ankylosing spondylitis blood was characterized by a TCR beta motif of several highly homologous variants.

This clonotype was seen only a few times. Its antigen is unidentified. The sequenced sample was blood, either unsorted or a sorted T cell fraction (not recorded which). The chain joins TRBV19 to TRBJ1-5; TRBD1 is a possible D gene (6 bases). The receptor comes from a male donor with ankylosing spondylitis. The CDR3 nucleotides read TGTGCCAGTAGTATTCTCGAGGGGGACGGCAATCAGCCCCAGCATTTT. Its protein is CASSILEGDGNQPQHF.